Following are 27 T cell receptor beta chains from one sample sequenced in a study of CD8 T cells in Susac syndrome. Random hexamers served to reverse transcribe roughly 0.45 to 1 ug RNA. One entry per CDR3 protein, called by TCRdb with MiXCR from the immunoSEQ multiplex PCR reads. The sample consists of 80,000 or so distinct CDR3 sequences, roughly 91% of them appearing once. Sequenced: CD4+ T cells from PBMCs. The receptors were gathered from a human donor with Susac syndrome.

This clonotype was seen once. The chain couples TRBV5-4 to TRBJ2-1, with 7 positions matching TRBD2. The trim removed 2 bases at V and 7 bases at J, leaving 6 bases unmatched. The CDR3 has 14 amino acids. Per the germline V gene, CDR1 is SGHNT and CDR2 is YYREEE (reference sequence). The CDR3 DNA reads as TGTGCCAGCAGCTTAACGGGGGGTACGAATGAGCAGTTCTTC. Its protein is CASSLTGGTNEQFF.

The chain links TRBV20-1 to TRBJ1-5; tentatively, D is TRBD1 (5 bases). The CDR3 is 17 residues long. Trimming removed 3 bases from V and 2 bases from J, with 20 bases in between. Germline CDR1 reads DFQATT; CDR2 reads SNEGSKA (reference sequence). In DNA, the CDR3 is TGCAGTGCTAGTTCCAGGGCGGCCGGATCTGGCAATCAGCCCCAGCATTTT. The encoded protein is CSASSRAAGSGNQPQHF.

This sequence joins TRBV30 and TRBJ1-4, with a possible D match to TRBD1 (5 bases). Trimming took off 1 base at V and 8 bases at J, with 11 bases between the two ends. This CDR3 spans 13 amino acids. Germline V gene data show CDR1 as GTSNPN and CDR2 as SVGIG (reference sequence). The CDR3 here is CAWSGRGAEKLFF. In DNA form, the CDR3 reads TGTGCCTGGAGTGGAAGGGGTGCGGAAAAACTGTTTTTT.

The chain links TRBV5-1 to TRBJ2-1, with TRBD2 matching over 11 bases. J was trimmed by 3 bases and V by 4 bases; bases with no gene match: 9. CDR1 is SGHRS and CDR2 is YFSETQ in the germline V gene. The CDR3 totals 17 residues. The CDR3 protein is CASSPGVTSGGYNEQFF. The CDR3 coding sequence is TGCGCCAGCAGCCCGGGGGTTACTAGCGGGGGCTACAATGAGCAGTTCTTC.

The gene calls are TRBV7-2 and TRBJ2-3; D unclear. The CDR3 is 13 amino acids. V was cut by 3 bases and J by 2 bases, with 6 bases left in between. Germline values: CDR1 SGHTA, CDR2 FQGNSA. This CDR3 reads CASSFRVTDTQYF. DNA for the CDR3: TGTGCCAGCAGCTTTAGAGTCACAGATACGCAGTATTTT.

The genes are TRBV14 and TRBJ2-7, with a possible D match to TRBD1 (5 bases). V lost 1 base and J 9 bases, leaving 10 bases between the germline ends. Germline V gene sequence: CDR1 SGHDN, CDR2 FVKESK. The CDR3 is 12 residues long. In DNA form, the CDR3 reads TGTGCCAGCAGCCAAGTGGCAGGGTGGCAGTACTTC. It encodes CASSQVAGWQYF.

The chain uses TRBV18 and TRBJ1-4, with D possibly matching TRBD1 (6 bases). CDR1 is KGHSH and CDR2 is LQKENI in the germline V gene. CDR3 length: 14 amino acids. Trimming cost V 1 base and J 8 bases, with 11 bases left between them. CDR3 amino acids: CASSPRPQGEKLFF. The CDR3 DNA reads TGTGCCAGCTCACCACGTCCTCAGGGGGAAAAACTGTTTTTT.

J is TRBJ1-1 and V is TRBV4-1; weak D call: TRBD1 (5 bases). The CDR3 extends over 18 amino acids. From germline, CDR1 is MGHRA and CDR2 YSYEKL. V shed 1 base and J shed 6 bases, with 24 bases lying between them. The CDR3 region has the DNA TGCGCCAGCAGCCAAGTGGGGATCAAGAGGGGCCCAAGCGCTGAAGCTTTCTTT. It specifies CASSQVGIKRGPSAEAFF.

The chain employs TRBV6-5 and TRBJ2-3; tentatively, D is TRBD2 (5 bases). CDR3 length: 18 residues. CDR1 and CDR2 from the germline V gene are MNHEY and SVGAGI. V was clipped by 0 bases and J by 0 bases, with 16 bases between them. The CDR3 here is CASSYSKSRGASTDTQYF. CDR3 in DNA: TGTGCCAGCAGTTACTCGAAGTCCCGGGGAGCTAGCACAGATACGCAGTATTTT.

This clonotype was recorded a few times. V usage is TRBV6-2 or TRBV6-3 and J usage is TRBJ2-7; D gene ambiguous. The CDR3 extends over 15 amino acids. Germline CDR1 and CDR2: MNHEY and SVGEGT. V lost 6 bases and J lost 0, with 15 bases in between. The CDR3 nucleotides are TGTGCCAGCAGCCCCGGTGGGCTTGGCTCCTACGAGCAGTACTTC. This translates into CASSPGGLGSYEQYF.

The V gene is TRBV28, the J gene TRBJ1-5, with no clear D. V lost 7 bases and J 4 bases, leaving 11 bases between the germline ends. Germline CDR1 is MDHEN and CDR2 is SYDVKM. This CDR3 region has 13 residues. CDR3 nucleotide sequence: TGTGCCAGCAACGGATTTTGGAATCAGCCCCAGCATTTT. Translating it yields CASNGFWNQPQHF.

As DNA, the CDR3 is TGTGCCAGCAGCAAAAAAGGACTAGCGGGAGTGGAGCAGTACTTC. Translated, it gives CASSKKGLAGVEQYF. The rearrangement links TRBV16 to TRBJ2-7, with TRBD2 matching 13 bases. Germline V gene sequence: CDR1 KGHSY, CDR2 FQNENV. CDR3 length: 15 residues. V was pared by 5 bases and J by 7 bases, with 8 bases of the junction left unmatched.

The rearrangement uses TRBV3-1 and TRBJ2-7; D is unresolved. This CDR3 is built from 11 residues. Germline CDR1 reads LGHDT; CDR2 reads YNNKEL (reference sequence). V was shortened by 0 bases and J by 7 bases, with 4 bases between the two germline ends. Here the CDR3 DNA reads TGTGCCAGCAGCCAAGAAGGGGAGCAGTACTTC. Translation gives CASSQEGEQYF.

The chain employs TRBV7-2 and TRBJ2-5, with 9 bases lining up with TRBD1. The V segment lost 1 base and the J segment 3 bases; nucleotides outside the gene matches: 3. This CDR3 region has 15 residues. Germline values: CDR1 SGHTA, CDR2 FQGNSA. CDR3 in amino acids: CASSLVTGGEETQYF. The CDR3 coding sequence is TGTGCCAGCAGCTTAGTCACAGGGGGCGAAGAGACCCAGTACTTC.

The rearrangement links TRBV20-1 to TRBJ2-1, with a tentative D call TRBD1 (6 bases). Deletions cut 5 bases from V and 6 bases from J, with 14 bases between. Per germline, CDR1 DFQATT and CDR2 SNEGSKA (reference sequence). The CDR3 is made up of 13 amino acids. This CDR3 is CSAGATGPNEQFF. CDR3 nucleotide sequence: TGCAGTGCTGGAGCGACAGGCCCCAATGAGCAGTTCTTC.

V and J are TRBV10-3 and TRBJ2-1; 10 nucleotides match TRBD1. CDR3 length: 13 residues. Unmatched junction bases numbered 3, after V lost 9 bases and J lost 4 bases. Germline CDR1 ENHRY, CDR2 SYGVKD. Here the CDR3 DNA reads TGTGCCATAGGGACAGGGGCTTACAATGAGCAGTTCTTC. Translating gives CAIGTGAYNEQFF.

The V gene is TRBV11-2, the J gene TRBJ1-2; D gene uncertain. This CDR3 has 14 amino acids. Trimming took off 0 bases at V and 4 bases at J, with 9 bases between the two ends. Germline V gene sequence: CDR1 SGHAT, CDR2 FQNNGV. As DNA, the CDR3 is TGTGCCAGCAGCTTAGATCAAACGGCCTATGGCTACACCTTC. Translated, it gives CASSLDQTAYGYTF.

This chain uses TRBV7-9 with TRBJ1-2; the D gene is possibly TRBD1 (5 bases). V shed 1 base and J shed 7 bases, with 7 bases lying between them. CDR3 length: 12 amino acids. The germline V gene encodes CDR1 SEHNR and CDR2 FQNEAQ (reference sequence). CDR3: CASSLGGAGYTF. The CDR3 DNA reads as TGTGCCAGCAGCTTAGGTGGGGCTGGCTACACCTTC.

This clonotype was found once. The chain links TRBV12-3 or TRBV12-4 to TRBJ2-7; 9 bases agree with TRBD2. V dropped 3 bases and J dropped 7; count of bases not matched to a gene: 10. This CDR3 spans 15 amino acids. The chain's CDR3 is CASSLRGGAFGEQYF. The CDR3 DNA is TGTGCCAGCAGTTTGCGCGGGGGGGCATTCGGAGAGCAGTACTTC.

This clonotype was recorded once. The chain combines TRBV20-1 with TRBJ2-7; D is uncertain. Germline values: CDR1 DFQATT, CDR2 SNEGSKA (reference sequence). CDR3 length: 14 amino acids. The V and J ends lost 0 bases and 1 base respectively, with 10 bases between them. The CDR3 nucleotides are TGCAGTGCTAGAGATCCGAAGCGTTCCTACGAGCAGTACTTC. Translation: CSARDPKRSYEQYF.

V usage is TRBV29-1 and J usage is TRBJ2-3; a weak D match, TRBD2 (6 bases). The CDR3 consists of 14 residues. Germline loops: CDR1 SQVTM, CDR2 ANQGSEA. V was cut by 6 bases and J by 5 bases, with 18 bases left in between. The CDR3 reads CSVGRGSPVDTQYF. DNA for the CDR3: TGCAGCGTGGGGCGGGGATCCCCGGTAGATACGCAGTATTTT.

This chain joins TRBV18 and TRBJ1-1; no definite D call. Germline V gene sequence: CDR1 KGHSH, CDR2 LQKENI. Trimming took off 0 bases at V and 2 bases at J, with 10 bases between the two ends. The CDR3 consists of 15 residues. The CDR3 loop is CASSPPGSGNTEAFF. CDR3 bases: TGTGCCAGCTCACCACCGGGAAGCGGTAACACTGAAGCTTTCTTT.

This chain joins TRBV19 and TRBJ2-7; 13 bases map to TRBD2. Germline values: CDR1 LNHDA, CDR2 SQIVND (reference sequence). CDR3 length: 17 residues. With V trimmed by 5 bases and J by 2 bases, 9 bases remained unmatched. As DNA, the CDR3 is TGTGCCAGTAGTTTCGGACTAGCGGGAGAGAGAGCCTACGAGCAGTACTTC. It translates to CASSFGLAGERAYEQYF.

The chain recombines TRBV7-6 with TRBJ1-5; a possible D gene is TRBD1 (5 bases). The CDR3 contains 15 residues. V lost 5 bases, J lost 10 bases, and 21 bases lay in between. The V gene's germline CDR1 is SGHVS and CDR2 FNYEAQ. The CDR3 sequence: CASSLDEGFLLPQHF. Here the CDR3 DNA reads TGTGCCAGCAGCCTAGATGAGGGGTTCCTGCTACCCCAGCATTTT.

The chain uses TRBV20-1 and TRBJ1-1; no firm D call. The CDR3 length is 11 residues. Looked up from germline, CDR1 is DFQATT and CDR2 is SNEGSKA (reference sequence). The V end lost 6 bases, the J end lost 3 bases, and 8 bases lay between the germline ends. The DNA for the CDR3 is TGCAGTGCCCAACCTTACACTGAAGCTTTCTTT. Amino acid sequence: CSAQPYTEAFF.

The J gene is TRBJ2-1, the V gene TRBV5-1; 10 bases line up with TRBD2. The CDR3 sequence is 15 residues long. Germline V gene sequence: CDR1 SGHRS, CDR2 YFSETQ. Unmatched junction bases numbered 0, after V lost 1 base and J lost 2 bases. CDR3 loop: CASSLSGRAYNEQFF. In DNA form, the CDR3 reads TGCGCCAGCAGCTTGAGCGGGAGGGCCTACAATGAGCAGTTCTTC.

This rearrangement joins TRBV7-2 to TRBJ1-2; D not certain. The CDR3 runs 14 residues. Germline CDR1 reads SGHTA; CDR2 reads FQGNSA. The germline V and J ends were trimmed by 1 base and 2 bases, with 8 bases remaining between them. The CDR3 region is CASSLGPINYGYTF. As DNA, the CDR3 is TGTGCCAGCAGCTTAGGCCCGATAAACTATGGCTACACCTTC.